This TCR beta chain was observed in a study of T-cell memory formation after mild COVID-19 (dated by TCRdb to 2020 to 2023). Turning to the overall study: TCR sequence clusters from the two donors were largely donor specific. T-cell clones expanding and contracting after mild COVID-19 in a couple of donors were tracked by longitudinal TCRalpha and TCRbeta repertoire sequencing. The cohort comprised two young, previously healthy adult volunteers, one female and one male. The full study reports these points: The study included only a couple of mild cases, and larger cohorts that include severe cases with pre-infection samples were judged to be necessary. Some responding clones were detected in pre-infection memory, which suggested that pre-existing cross-reactive memory T cells had joined the SARS-CoV-2 response. Contracting CD4+ clones were found mainly in CM and EM memory subsets, while CD8+ clones were enriched in EMRA. Clones that contracted from day 15 to 85 showed balanced CD4/CD8 phenotypes, whereas a second wave of clones that expanded from day 15 to 37 leaned towards CD4+. SARS-CoV-2 specificity of the second-wave clones peaking on day 37 was not confirmed.

This clonotype has more than one count but fewer than ten. The antigen it recognizes is unknown. Nothing much larger sits one base from this clone, and base qualities are not available. Ficoll-Paque density gradient centrifugation was used to isolate PBMCs. For sequencing, an Illumina NovaSeq 6000 was employed. cDNA libraries for TCRalpha and TCRbeta were prepared by 5'RACE using constant-segment primers, with sample barcodes and unique molecular identifiers added. RNA was extracted from every sample with Trizol reagent. Library amplification was performed in two PCR steps, and a second sample barcode and Illumina TruSeq adapters were introduced in the second step. Sequencing of the libraries was done on an Illumina NovaSeq, producing 2 x 150 bp paired-end reads. Under the source paper's analysis protocol: Reads were demultiplexed and collapsed into UMI-guided consensus sequences with migec v1.2.7. With mixcr v2.1.11, UMI consensuses were aligned to TRA and TRB V and J templates and assembled into clonotypes. Clonotypes were classified as expanded or contracted when called significant by both edgeR and NoisET, with noise models trained on biological replicates. edgeR calls used a false discovery rate-adjusted p below 0.01 and a log2 fold-change threshold of 1. As an exploratory analysis of dynamics, max-normalized trajectories of the 1000 most abundant clonotypes were examined with PCA combined with hierarchical clustering. Separately sequenced CD4+ and CD8+ repertoires were used to assign a CD4 or CD8 phenotype to each responding clone. The raw public reads went through TCRdb reprocessing: fastp at Q25, MiXCR clone calling, in-frame beta chains kept. Rows with a matching CDR3 protein are joined into one entry that keeps the most common DNA and genes. The V and J calls shown here were made by TCRdb, not taken from the authors' results. The sample table holds roughly 130,000 distinct CDR3 sequences, of which more than 15% were seen once. Together, the top ten hold roughly 14% of the sample.

At the junction V is shortened by 0 bases and J by 8 bases, with 8 bases in between. The CDR3 spans 14 residues, from the cysteine through the phenylalanine. Only the CDR3 DNA is retained, 42 bases long and in frame from the first base. CDR1 and CDR2 are read off the germline V gene (reference sequence) as MNHNY and SVGAGI. The chain was built from TRBV6-6 and TRBJ1-6, with the D gene uncertain. The receptor comes from an adult woman who had mild COVID-19 (a few samples of this study predate the infection). The sample titles of this study are shuffled in the database, so cell type and time point are left out; the donor was told from shared clones. Sequencing input: PBMCs or a T cell subset sorted from them (not recorded which). The DNA sequence follows: TGTGCCAGCAGTTACTCCCCCATACATTCACCCCTCCACTTT. This yields the protein CASSYSPIHSPLHF.